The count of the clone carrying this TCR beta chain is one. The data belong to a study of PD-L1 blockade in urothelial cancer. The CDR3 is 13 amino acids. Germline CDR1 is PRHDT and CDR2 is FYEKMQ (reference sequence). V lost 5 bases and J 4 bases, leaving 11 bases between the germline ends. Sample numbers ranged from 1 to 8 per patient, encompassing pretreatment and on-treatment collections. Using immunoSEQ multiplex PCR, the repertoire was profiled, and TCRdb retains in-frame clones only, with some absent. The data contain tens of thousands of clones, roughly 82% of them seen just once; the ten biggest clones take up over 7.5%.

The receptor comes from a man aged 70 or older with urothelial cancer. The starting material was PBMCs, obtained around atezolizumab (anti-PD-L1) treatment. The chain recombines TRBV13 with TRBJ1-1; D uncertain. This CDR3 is CASSPYPPTEAFF. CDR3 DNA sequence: TGTGCCAGCAGCCCCTATCCCCCCACTGAAGCTTTCTTT. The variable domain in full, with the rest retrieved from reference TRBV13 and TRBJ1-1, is AAGVIQSPRHLIKEKRETATLKCYPIPRHDTVYWYQQGPGQDPQFLISFYEKMQSDKGSIPDRFSAQQFSDYHSELNMSSLELGDSALYFCASSPYPPTEAFFGQGTRLTVV.